Listed below are T cell receptor beta chains from one sample, sequenced in a study of T cells after yellow fever vaccination. TCRdb re-called the 5' RACE reads through MiXCR, storing one row per CDR3 protein. The data hold roughly 500,000 distinct CDR3 sequences, with roughly a fifth observed a single time. The sample here was PBMCs, taken 15 days after the yellow fever booster vaccination. These receptors were obtained from a man aged 25-45 years who received the YFV17D yellow fever vaccine. Both conserved end residues are trimmed from each CDR3. The D gene is left open where the match is weak.

CDR3aa	j_gene	d_gene	v_gene
AWKAAGYEQY	TRBJ2-7	-	TRBV30
ASRKAESNTEAF	TRBJ1-1	-	TRBV27
ASSLSTSGELF	TRBJ2-2	-	TRBV12-3/TRBV12-4
ASSLELGRTIEQF	TRBJ2-1	-	TRBV7-2
ASNREASSGANVLT	TRBJ2-6	TRBD2	TRBV4-3
ASSPGGLNEKLF	TRBJ1-4	-	TRBV5-1
ASSLTSGYNEQF	TRBJ2-1	TRBD2	TRBV5-6
ASSLLASTDTQY	TRBJ2-3	-	TRBV5-1
ASISPLRAEAF	TRBJ1-1	-	TRBV6-1
ASSPLPGRDRPST	TRBJ1-2	TRBD1	TRBV12-3/TRBV12-4
ASSQVKGAVGEQY	TRBJ2-7	-	TRBV4-2
ASSSGTSSPLH	TRBJ1-6	-	TRBV3-1
ASTLGQVNTGELF	TRBJ2-2	TRBD1	TRBV7-9
ASSLQGASQETQY	TRBJ2-5	TRBD1	TRBV5-1
ASMAGRGETQY	TRBJ2-5	TRBD2	TRBV19
SVGTRDRGSHGYT	TRBJ1-2	TRBD1	TRBV29-1
SVLLGRALNEQF	TRBJ2-1	TRBD2	TRBV29-1
ASSIIGTGMAEQY	TRBJ2-7	TRBD1	TRBV19
ASSRTGTSGRGGQTQY	TRBJ2-5	TRBD2	TRBV12-3/TRBV12-4
ASSQGLAGYNEQF	TRBJ2-1	TRBD2	TRBV4-2
AWSGDRGTDTQY	TRBJ2-3	TRBD1	TRBV30
SATDRGLFYEQY	TRBJ2-7	TRBD1	TRBV20-1
ASSLSHRLAVQETQY	TRBJ2-5	TRBD2	TRBV27